This entry lists 21 T cell receptor beta chains sequenced from one sample in a study of cytomegalovirus exposure and HLA in healthy donors. Researchers ran the PCR with 60 Vbeta and 13 Jbeta primers. Clones were sequenced by immunoSEQ multiplex PCR, and TCRdb holds only the in-frame ones, with some missing. The sample yields around 130,000 clones, just under 75% seen once. The sequencing input was PBMCs. Source of these receptors: a man in his forties or fifties in good health and CMV-seropositive.

V is TRBV23-1 and J is TRBJ1-1; D possibly corresponds to TRBD1 (6 bases). TRBV23-1 is designated an ORF whose function remains uncertain. Trimming shortened V by 2 bases and J by 1 base, and 14 bases separated the two germline ends. This CDR3 region has 16 residues. The chain's CDR3 is CASSQGTPGWNTEAFF. CDR3 in DNA: TGCGCCAGCAGTCAAGGGACACCCGGATGGAACACTGAAGCTTTCTTT.

The rearrangement uses TRBV19 and TRBJ1-5; tentatively, D is TRBD1 (6 bases). The CDR3 loop spans 16 amino acids. The germline gives CDR1 LNHDA, CDR2 SQIVND (reference sequence). Between the trimmed V and J ends, which lost 3 bases and 0 bases, there was a span of 12 bases. Here the CDR3 DNA reads TGTGCCAGTAGTATCGGGACATCTTATAGCAATCAGCCCCAGCATTTT. This gives the protein CASSIGTSYSNQPQHF.

The V gene is TRBV5-4, the J gene TRBJ2-3, with 7 bases that match TRBD2. Germline CDR1 SGHNT, CDR2 YYREEE (reference sequence). The CDR3 is 18 residues long. With 4 bases clipped from V and 5 bases from J, the junction kept 19 bases outside the gene matches. The CDR3 protein is CASSRPQVSGLIRDTQYF. The CDR3 DNA reads as TGTGCCAGCAGCAGACCCCAGGTTAGCGGGCTGATACGAGATACGCAGTATTTT.

The chain uses TRBV7-2 and TRBJ2-3; 7 nucleotides line up with TRBD1. The CDR3 consists of 15 residues. Germline V gene data show CDR1 as SGHTA and CDR2 as FQGNSA. J lost 2 bases, V lost 3 bases, and 5 bases had no gene match. This CDR3 is CASSLGQSATDTQYF. CDR3 DNA sequence: TGTGCCAGCAGCTTGGGACAGTCAGCCACAGATACGCAGTATTTT.

This clone was seen a handful of times. V and J are TRBV2 and TRBJ1-6; a weak D match, TRBD1 (6 bases). The germline V gene has CDR1 SNHLY and CDR2 FYNNEI. This CDR3 contains 18 residues. Trimming removed 8 bases from V and 11 bases from J, with 31 bases in between. The CDR3 bases are TGTGCCAGCGGGGGCCCCCTGTACGCCGACATCAGAGACCCACCCCTCCACTTT. This sequence encodes CASGGPLYADIRDPPLHF.

This chain joins TRBV4-2 and TRBJ2-7; 7 bases line up with TRBD2. Germline lookup yields CDR1 LGHNA and CDR2 YNFKEQ. The CDR3 is 15 amino acids. The V gene end was trimmed by 1 base and the J gene end by 1 base; junction bases not matched to a gene: 4. DNA of the CDR3: TGTGCCAGCAGCCAAGGAACCGGGGGGTCCTACGAGCAGTACTTC. It translates to CASSQGTGGSYEQYF.

This clone has only a few counts. The J gene is TRBJ1-2, the V gene TRBV5-4, with D tentatively TRBD1 (5 bases). The ends were cut back, 4 bases at V and 3 bases at J, with 19 bases in the middle. This CDR3 spans 16 amino acids. From germline, CDR1 is SGHNT and CDR2 YYREEE (reference sequence). Here the CDR3 DNA reads TGTGCCAGCAGCCTAGGAACCCTAGGACAAGACTATGGCTACACCTTC. It translates to CASSLGTLGQDYGYTF.

V gene TRBV5-1 combines with J gene TRBJ1-3; D is perhaps TRBD1 (5 bases). The germline V gene has CDR1 SGHRS and CDR2 YFSETQ. Trimming stripped 4 bases from V and 3 bases from J, with 14 bases between. This CDR3 contains 15 residues. In DNA, the CDR3 is TGCGCCAGCAGCGCCTACGGGGGTGGTGGAAACACCATATATTTT. Protein sequence: CASSAYGGGGNTIYF.

The chain employs TRBV5-6 and TRBJ2-5; D remains unclear. CDR1 is SGHDT, CDR2 YYEEEE, per germline. V lost 4 bases and J lost 4, with 14 bases in between. The CDR3 length is 14 residues. CDR3 protein: CASSRDGVAETQYF. CDR3 coding DNA: TGTGCCAGCAGCCGAGATGGAGTCGCAGAGACCCAGTACTTC. Full variable domain (outside the CDR3, taken from reference TRBV5-6 and TRBJ2-5): DAGVTQSPTHLIKTRGQQVTLRCSPKSGHDTVSWYQQALGQGPQFIFQYYEEEERQRGNFPDRFSGHQFPNYSSELNVNALLLGDSALYLCASSRDGVAETQYFGPGTRLLVL.

The rearrangement uses TRBV18 and TRBJ2-7; 7 nucleotides line up with TRBD1. Germline assignment: CDR1 KGHSH and CDR2 LQKENI. V shed 4 bases and J 0 bases; nucleotides not matched to a gene: 3. This CDR3 comprises 14 residues. The CDR3 DNA follows: TGTGCCAGCTCACTACGACAGGGCTCCTACGAGCAGTACTTC. It translates to CASSLRQGSYEQYF.

Here the CDR3 DNA reads TGTGCCAGCAGCTTAGATTACCCCGGTGGGACAGGGTTTGGCTACACCTTC. Its protein is CASSLDYPGGTGFGYTF. J is TRBJ1-2 and V is TRBV11-2; 9 nucleotides match TRBD1. Germline CDR1 reads SGHAT; CDR2 reads FQNNGV. The CDR3 has 17 amino acids. Germline trimming cut 0 bases from V and 7 bases from J; bases unmatched to any gene: 12.

The rearrangement links TRBV19 to TRBJ1-6; 7 bases agree with TRBD1. Per the germline V gene, CDR1 is LNHDA and CDR2 is SQIVND (reference sequence). The CDR3 loop spans 15 amino acids. Trimming cost V 7 bases and J 5 bases; bases outside gene matches: 8. CDR3 DNA sequence: TGTGCCAGTATAAAGGGGGCAGGGGATAATTCACCCCTCCACTTT. It yields the protein CASIKGAGDNSPLHF.

V is TRBV7-9 and J is TRBJ1-4; D is ambiguous. The V and J ends lost 7 bases and 6 bases respectively, with 6 bases between them. CDR3 length: 11 residues. The germline CDR1 and CDR2 sequences are SEHNR and FQNEAQ (reference sequence). CDR3 coding DNA: TGTGCCAGCACCACAGATGAAAAACTGTTTTTT. Translation: CASTTDEKLFF.

The chain uses TRBV29-1 and TRBJ1-1, with TRBD1 identical over 7 bases. The CDR3 loop spans 12 amino acids. The ends lost 7 bases at V and 0 bases at J; junction bases unmatched: 2. Germline-derived CDR1 and CDR2 are SQVTM and ANQGSEA. CDR3 nucleotides: TGCAGCGGTGGACAGGTGAACACTGAAGCTTTCTTT. Translation: CSGGQVNTEAFF.

The rearrangement uses TRBV6-5 and TRBJ2-5, with D possibly being TRBD1 (5 bases). The J call may be wrong; the DNA end is better matched by TRBJ2-7. The germline gives CDR1 MNHEY, CDR2 SVGAGI. The CDR3 totals 14 residues. CDR3 bases: TGTGCCAGCAGTTACCCAGGGTCGGGCTACGAGCAGTACTTC. The encoded protein is CASSYPGSGYEQYF.

The chain employs TRBV5-1 and TRBJ1-6, with a tentative D call TRBD1 (5 bases). Germline V gene lookup returns CDR1 SGHRS and CDR2 YFSETQ. This CDR3 has 19 residues. The V end lost 3 bases, the J end lost 0 bases, and 19 bases lay between the germline ends. Here the CDR3 reads CASSSQEPRRDSYNSPLHF. The CDR3 bases are TGCGCCAGCAGCTCACAGGAGCCCCGGAGGGACTCCTATAATTCACCCCTCCACTTT. Full variable domain (outside the CDR3, taken from reference TRBV5-1 and TRBJ1-6): KAGVTQTPRYLIKTRGQQVTLSCSPISGHRSVSWYQQTPGQGLQFLFEYFSETQRNKGNFPGRFSGRQFSNSRSEMNVSTLELGDSALYLCASSSQEPRRDSYNSPLHFGNGTRLTVT.

This clone has a handful of counts. This chain's CDR3 is CASRQGLGVEKLFF. As DNA, the CDR3 is TGTGCCAGCAGACAAGGACTGGGAGTGGAAAAACTGTTTTTT. The chain joins TRBV6-5 to TRBJ1-4; D call uncertain. The CDR3 runs to 14 residues. Trimming removed 6 bases from V and 8 bases from J, with 16 bases in between. The germline V gene encodes CDR1 MNHEY and CDR2 SVGAGI.

The chain links TRBV5-1 to TRBJ2-1; TRBD1 might be the D (8 bases). There are 15 residues in the CDR3. V was pared by 1 base and J by 5 bases, with 13 bases between. CDR1 and CDR2 from the germline V gene are SGHRS and YFSETQ. CDR3 nucleotide sequence: TGCGCCAGCAGCTTGACAGGGGGGGGTCACAATGAGCAGTTCTTC. Its translation is CASSLTGGGHNEQFF.

The chain combines TRBV29-1 with TRBJ2-5, with D maybe TRBD1 (6 bases). The ends were cut back, 6 bases at V and 2 bases at J, with 13 bases in the middle. Germline lookup yields CDR1 SQVTM and CDR2 ANQGSEA. The CDR3 is made up of 13 amino acids. The CDR3 nucleotides read TGCAGCGTCACACCAGGGGCACAAGAGACCCAGTACTTC. Translated, it gives CSVTPGAQETQYF. Supplemented by reference TRBV29-1 and TRBJ2-5, the full variable domain reads SAVISQKPSRDICQRGTSLTIQCQVDSQVTMMFWYRQQPGQSLTLIATANQGSEATYESGFVIDKFPISRPNLTFSTLTVSNMSPEDSSIYLCSVTPGAQETQYFGPGTRLLVL.

This clone was observed a handful of times. The J gene is TRBJ1-2, the V gene TRBV29-1; D possibly corresponds to TRBD1 (6 bases). CDR1 SQVTM and CDR2 ANQGSEA come from the germline V gene. This CDR3 is built from 11 residues. Trimming took off 7 bases at V and 12 bases at J, with 18 bases between the two ends. The CDR3 loop reads CSAGLGGANTF. The CDR3 DNA follows: TGCAGCGCCGGGCTTGGGGGGGCCAACACCTTC.

The V and J genes are TRBV6-5 and TRBJ2-6; tentatively, D is TRBD1 (5 bases). The germline V and J ends were trimmed by 7 bases and 1 base, with 8 bases remaining between them. This CDR3 is built from 14 residues. Per germline, CDR1 MNHEY and CDR2 SVGAGI. The CDR3 here is CASTQGSGANVLTF. The CDR3 DNA reads as TGTGCCAGCACCCAGGGTTCTGGGGCCAACGTCCTGACTTTC.